This TCR beta chain was sequenced during a study of identical twins. Notes on the study in general: Analyses of zero insertions could be partly confounded by invariant MAIT and iNKT cells. Excess sharing by twins proved weaker in beta out-of-frame sequences. The abundant beta clonotypes from cord blood had fewer insertions, and memory repertoires had none of this.

A universal primer site was incorporated via template switching, and the cDNA contained unique molecular identifiers. TCRdb reprocessed the 5' RACE reads with MiXCR, giving one entry per CDR3 protein. The profile shows about 890,000 distinct CDR3 sequences, roughly 12% of them singletons. V dropped 5 bases and J dropped 9 bases, with 22 bases sitting between them. The CDR3 has 15 residues. A remark on this clonotype: Its antigen remains unidentified.

This sample also appeared in a second study, on yellow fever vaccine responses in identical twins.

The chain has TRBV12-3 or TRBV12-4 and TRBJ2-5; D is possibly TRBD1 (6 bases). Sequenced input: PBMCs. This TCR derives from a woman under 30 in good health. The CDR3 nucleotides are TGTGCCAGCAGTCACAGCTCAGGGGCTAGAGACTCCCAGTACTTC. Protein product: CASSHSSGARDSQYF.